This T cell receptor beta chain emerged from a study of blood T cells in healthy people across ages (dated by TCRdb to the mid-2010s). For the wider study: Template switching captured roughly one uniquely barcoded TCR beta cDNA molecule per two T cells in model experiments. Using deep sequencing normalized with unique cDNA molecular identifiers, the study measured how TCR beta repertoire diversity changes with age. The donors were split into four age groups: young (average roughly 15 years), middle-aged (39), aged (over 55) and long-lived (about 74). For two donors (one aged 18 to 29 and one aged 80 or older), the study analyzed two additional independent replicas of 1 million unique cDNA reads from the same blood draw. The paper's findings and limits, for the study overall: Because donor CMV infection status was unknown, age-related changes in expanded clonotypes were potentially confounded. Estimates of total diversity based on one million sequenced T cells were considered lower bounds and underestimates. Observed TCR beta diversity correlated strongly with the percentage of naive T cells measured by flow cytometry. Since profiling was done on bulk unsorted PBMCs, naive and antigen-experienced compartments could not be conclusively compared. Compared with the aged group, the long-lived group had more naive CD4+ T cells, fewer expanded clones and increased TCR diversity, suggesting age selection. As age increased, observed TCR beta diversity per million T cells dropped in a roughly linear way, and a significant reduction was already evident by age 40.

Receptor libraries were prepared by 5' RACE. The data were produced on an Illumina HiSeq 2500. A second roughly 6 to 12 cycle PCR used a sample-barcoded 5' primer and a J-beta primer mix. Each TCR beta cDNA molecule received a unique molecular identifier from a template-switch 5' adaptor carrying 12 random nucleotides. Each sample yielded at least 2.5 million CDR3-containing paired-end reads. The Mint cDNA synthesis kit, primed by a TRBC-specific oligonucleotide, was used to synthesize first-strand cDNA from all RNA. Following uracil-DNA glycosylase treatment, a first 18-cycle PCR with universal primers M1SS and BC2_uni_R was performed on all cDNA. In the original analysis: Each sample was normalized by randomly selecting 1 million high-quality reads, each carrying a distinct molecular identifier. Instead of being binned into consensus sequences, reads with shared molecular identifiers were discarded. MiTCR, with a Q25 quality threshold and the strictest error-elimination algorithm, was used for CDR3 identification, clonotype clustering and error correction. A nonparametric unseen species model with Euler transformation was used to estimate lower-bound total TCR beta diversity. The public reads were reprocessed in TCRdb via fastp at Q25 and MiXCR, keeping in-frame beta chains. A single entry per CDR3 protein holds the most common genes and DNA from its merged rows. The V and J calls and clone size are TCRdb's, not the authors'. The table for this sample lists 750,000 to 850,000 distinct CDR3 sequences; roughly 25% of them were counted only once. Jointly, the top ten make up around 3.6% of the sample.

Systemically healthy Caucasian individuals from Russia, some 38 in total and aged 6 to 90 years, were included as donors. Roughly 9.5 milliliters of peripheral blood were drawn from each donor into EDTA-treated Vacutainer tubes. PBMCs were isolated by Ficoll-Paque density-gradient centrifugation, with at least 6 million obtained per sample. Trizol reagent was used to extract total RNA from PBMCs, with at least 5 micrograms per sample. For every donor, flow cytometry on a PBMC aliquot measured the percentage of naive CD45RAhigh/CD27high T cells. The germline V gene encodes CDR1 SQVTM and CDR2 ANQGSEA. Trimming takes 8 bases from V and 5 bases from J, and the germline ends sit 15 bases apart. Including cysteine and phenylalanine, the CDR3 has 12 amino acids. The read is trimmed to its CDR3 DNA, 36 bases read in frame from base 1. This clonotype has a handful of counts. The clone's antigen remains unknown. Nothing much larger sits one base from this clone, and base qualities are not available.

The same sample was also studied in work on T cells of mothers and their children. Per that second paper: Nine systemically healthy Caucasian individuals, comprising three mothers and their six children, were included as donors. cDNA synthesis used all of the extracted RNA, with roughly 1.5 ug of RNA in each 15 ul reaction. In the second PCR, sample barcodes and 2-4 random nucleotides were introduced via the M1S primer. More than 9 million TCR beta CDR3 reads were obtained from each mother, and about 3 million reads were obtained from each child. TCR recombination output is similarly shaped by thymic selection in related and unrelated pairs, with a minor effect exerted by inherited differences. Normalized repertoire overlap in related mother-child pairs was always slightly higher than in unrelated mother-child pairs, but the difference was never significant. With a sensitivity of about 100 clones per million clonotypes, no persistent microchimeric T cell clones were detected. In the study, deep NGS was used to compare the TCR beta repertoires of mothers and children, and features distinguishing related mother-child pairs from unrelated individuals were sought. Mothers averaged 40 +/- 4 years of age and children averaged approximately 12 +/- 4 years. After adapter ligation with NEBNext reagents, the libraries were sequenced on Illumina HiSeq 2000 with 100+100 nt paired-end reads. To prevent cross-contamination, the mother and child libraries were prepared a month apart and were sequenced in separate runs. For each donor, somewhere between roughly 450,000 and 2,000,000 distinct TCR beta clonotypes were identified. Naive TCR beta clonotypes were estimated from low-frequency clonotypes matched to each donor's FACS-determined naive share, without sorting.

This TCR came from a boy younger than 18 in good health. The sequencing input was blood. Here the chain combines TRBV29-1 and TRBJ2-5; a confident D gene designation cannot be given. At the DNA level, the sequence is TGCAGCACTGGCCCCAGTGGGGAGACCCAGTACTTC. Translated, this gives CSTGPSGETQYF.